Only one count was recorded for the clone carrying this T cell receptor beta chain. Its antigen is as yet unknown. This entry is derived from a study of cytomegalovirus exposure and HLA in healthy donors. About the research overall: Drawn from HLA-typed donors, about 82 million unique TCRs were held in an early data release.

PCR amplification relied on 60 Vbeta primers (plus 13 Jbeta primers). Original processing notes: As a later analysis found, there were approximately 80 million unique TCR beta chains, of which roughly 11 million were shared. TCRdb keeps only in-frame clones here, not all; method: immunoSEQ multiplex PCR. The V and J calls and the clone size are those of that table, but D and trimming were determined from the DNA. The sample has some 150,000 clones; over 60% are singletons. Germline CDR1 SGHTA, CDR2 FQGNSA. Trimming took 1 base from V and 4 from J, leaving 10 bases between them. CDR3 length: 15 residues. Study outcomes and limitations: A later analysis reportedly identified an Asian-associated ancestry cluster as carrying fewer N-insertions than the roughly 670-donor mean. TCR beta sequences reportedly predicted most subjects' HLA-A and HLA-B alleles accurately.

The source is a man between 35 and 55 years old in good health and CMV-seronegative. The source material was PBMCs. The chain links TRBV7-2 to TRBJ2-2; D is ambiguous. DNA for the CDR3: TGTGCCAGCAGCTTAGTATCCGGAGCCACCGGGGAGCTGTTTTTT. Translation: CASSLVSGATGELFF.